A selection of T cell receptor beta chains follows, all from one sample in a study of blood T cell repertoires in COVID-19. Generated by immunoSEQ multiplex PCR, the TCRdb table keeps only in-frame clones and is missing some. The sample has roughly 100,000 clones, about four fifths seen once. The sequenced material came from peripheral blood. The receptor set was obtained from a woman in her 70s with acute or convalescent COVID-19. Each CDR3 is given with its conserved first and last residue. The D gene is left open where the match is weak. Rows may omit the clone size; those that give it use once, few, many or a size class.

D	size	V	J	CDR3	DNA
TRBD2	few	TRBV3-1/TRBV3-2	TRBJ2-1	CASSQDELAGVYNEQFF	TGTGCCAGCAGCCAAGATGAACTAGCGGGAGTCTACAATGAGCAGTTCTTC
NA	NA	TRBV28	TRBJ2-1	CASSLRGSVKDEQFF	TGTGCCAGCAGTTTACGGGGTTCAGTTAAGGATGAGCAGTTCTTC
NA	NA	TRBV3-1/TRBV3-2	TRBJ2-4	CASSRGRLALGNIQYF	TGTGCCAGCAGCCGTGGGAGGCTAGCGCTCGGAAACATTCAGTACTTC
TRBD1	NA	TRBV18	TRBJ1-5	CASSIGTGNQPQHF	TGTGCCAGCTCAATAGGGACAGGGAATCAGCCCCAGCATTTT
TRBD2	NA	TRBV5-1	TRBJ2-1	CASSLLAGGYNEQFF	TGCGCCAGCAGCTTACTAGCGGGAGGGTACAATGAGCAGTTCTTC
TRBD2	NA	TRBV15	TRBJ2-1	CATSRTGLGVGNEQFF	TGTGCCACCAGCAGAACAGGACTAGGGGTAGGCAATGAGCAGTTCTTC
NA	NA	TRBV3-1/TRBV3-2	TRBJ2-7	CASSLTAQARGEQYF	TGTGCCAGCAGCCTGACGGCCCAAGCTAGGGGTGAGCAGTACTTC
TRBD2	once	TRBV5-5	TRBJ2-1	CASSLLAGGLRNEQFF	TGTGCCAGCAGCTTACTAGCGGGAGGCTTGAGGAATGAGCAGTTCTTC
TRBD2	NA	TRBV28	TRBJ2-7	CASSTGLAASYEQYF	TGTGCCAGCAGCACCGGACTAGCTGCCTCCTACGAGCAGTACTTC
TRBD2	NA	TRBV5-1	TRBJ2-5	CASSLGTSGRPDQETQYF	TGCGCCAGCAGCTTAGGGACTAGCGGGAGACCCGACCAAGAGACCCAGTACTTC
NA	NA	TRBV7-8	TRBJ1-1	CASSQGPGEEAFF	TGTGCCAGCAGCCAAGGGCCGGGGGAAGAAGCTTTCTTT
NA	NA	TRBV11-2	TRBJ2-7	CASSRDSGASSYEQYF	TGTGCCAGCAGCCGGGACTCAGGAGCCTCCTCCTACGAGCAGTACTTC
NA	NA	TRBV5-1	TRBJ1-5	CASSLALAPLNQPQHF	TGCGCCAGCAGCTTGGCGTTGGCCCCCCTCAATCAGCCCCAGCATTTT
TRBD1	NA	TRBV9	TRBJ2-2	CASSVQGAQKAGELFF	TGTGCCAGCAGCGTCCAGGGGGCTCAGAAGGCCGGGGAGCTGTTTTTT
NA	NA	TRBV7-2	TRBJ2-1	CASSLVRQGVSEQFF	TGTGCCAGCAGCTTAGTACGCCAGGGTGTCTCGGAGCAGTTCTTC
TRBD1	once	TRBV6-1	TRBJ2-7	CASSEFSGQGRPEQYF	TGTGCCAGCAGTGAATTTTCGGGACAGGGGCGCCCCGAGCAGTACTTC
NA	NA	TRBV7-2	TRBJ2-7	CASSLGFLTAYDEQYF	TGTGCCAGCAGCTTAGGGTTTTTGACTGCTTACGACGAGCAGTACTTC
NA	NA	TRBV7-2	TRBJ2-1	CASSLALWDGRGSKNEQFF	TGTGCCAGCAGCTTAGCGCTTTGGGACGGAAGGGGGAGTAAGAATGAGCAGTTCTTC
NA	NA	TRBV9	TRBJ2-3	CASSVTSQGTDTQYF	TGTGCCAGCAGCGTAACAAGCCAGGGGACAGATACGCAGTATTTT
NA	NA	TRBV19	TRBJ1-1	CASSIEVNTEAFF	TGTGCCAGTAGTATCGAGGTGAACACTGAAGCTTTCTTT
NA	NA	TRBV3-1/TRBV3-2	TRBJ1-3	CATSVGQLSGNTIYF	TGTGCCACATCGGTAGGACAGCTCTCTGGAAACACCATATATTTT
NA	NA	TRBV10-1	TRBJ1-6	CASSGDRDNSPLHF	TGCGCCAGCAGTGGCGACAGAGATAATTCACCCCTCCACTTT
NA	NA	TRBV27	TRBJ2-1	CASIRTGYNEQFF	TGTGCCAGCATCAGGACTGGCTACAATGAGCAGTTCTTC
TRBD1	NA	TRBV23-1	TRBJ1-2	CASSQAAHRGQGYGYTF	TGCGCCAGCAGTCAAGCAGCTCACAGGGGGCAAGGCTATGGCTACACCTTC
TRBD2	NA	TRBV5-4	TRBJ2-7	CASSFLTSGYEQYF	TGTGCCAGCAGCTTTTTGACTAGCGGCTACGAGCAGTACTTC
NA	NA	TRBV9	TRBJ2-6	CASSVGSSGANVLTF	TGTGCCAGCAGCGTAGGTAGCTCTGGGGCCAACGTCCTGACTTTC
TRBD1	NA	TRBV6-4	TRBJ1-5	CASSAPDRASNQPQHF	TGTGCCAGCAGTGCACCCGACAGGGCTAGCAATCAGCCCCAGCATTTT
NA	NA	TRBV12-3/TRBV12-4	TRBJ1-5	CASRNRAGQPQHF	TGTGCCAGCAGGAACAGGGCTGGTCAGCCCCAGCATTTT
TRBD2	NA	TRBV5-1	TRBJ2-1	CARSLEGPAGGYNEQFF	TGCGCCCGCAGCTTGGAGGGCCCAGCGGGGGGGTACAATGAGCAGTTCTTC
NA	NA	TRBV4-1	TRBJ1-4	CASSRLGANEKLFF	TGCGCCAGCAGCCGTTTAGGGGCTAATGAAAAACTGTTTTTT
NA	NA	TRBV7-2	TRBJ1-1	CASSLVADSDTEAFF	TGTGCCAGCAGCTTAGTCGCGGATTCGGACACTGAAGCTTTCTTT
NA	NA	TRBV7-3	TRBJ2-7	CASSLRGGPYEQYF	TGTGCCAGCAGCTTAAGGGGAGGTCCCTACGAGCAGTACTTC
NA	once	TRBV19	TRBJ1-6	CASTNVWQGNSPLHF	TGTGCCAGTACCAACGTTTGGCAGGGCAATTCACCCCTCCACTTT
NA	NA	TRBV4-3	TRBJ1-5	CASSQAAYSNQPQHF	TGCGCCAGCAGCCAAGCAGCGTATAGCAATCAGCCCCAGCATTTT
TRBD2	few	TRBV18	TRBJ2-7	CASSRSTSGRGDEQYF	TGTGCCAGCTCACGGAGCACCAGCGGGAGAGGGGACGAGCAGTACTTC
NA	NA	TRBV6-1	TRBJ1-5	CASSERGYSNQPQHF	TGTGCCAGCAGTGAAAGGGGGTATAGCAATCAGCCCCAGCATTTT
NA	NA	TRBV5-6	TRBJ2-1	CASSFSGNEQFF	TGTGCCAGCAGCTTCTCCGGGAATGAGCAGTTCTTC
TRBD1	NA	TRBV7-2	TRBJ2-5	CASSHQTGAKETQYF	TGTGCCAGCAGCCACCAGACAGGGGCTAAAGAGACCCAGTACTTC
NA	NA	TRBV6-4	TRBJ2-2	CASPYPRGNTGELFF	TGTGCCAGCCCCTATCCCCGGGGGAACACCGGGGAGCTGTTTTTT
NA	NA	TRBV27	TRBJ2-1	CASSFSVASANEQFF	TGTGCCAGCAGTTTCTCGGTGGCTAGCGCAAATGAGCAGTTCTTC
NA	NA	TRBV28	TRBJ1-1	CASIGGGMNTEAFF	TGTGCCAGCATTGGGGGGGGGATGAACACTGAAGCTTTCTTT
TRBD1	NA	TRBV7-9	TRBJ1-5	CASSGDRELNQPQHF	TGTGCCAGCAGCGGAGACAGGGAGCTCAATCAGCCCCAGCATTTT
TRBD2	NA	TRBV6-2/TRBV6-3	TRBJ2-5	CASSPRPVRTSYQETQYF	TGTGCCAGCAGCCCACGGCCCGTTAGGACTAGCTACCAAGAGACCCAGTACTTC
TRBD2	NA	TRBV6-5	TRBJ2-7	CASSRLAGTYEQYF	TGTGCCAGCAGCCGACTAGCTGGGACCTACGAGCAGTACTTC
TRBD1	NA	TRBV6-5	TRBJ1-6	CASSYSTQGGSPLHF	TGTGCCAGCAGTTACTCGACCCAGGGGGGTTCACCCCTCCACTTT
NA	NA	TRBV5-4	TRBJ1-2	CASSAQGLNGYTF	TGTGCCAGCAGCGCACAGGGTCTTAATGGCTACACCTTC
TRBD1	NA	TRBV2	TRBJ1-1	CASIRDSGTEAFF	TGTGCCAGCATACGGGACAGTGGCACTGAAGCTTTCTTT
NA	NA	TRBV30	TRBJ1-4	CAWSVGLWGEKLFF	TGTGCCTGGAGTGTGGGACTCTGGGGTGAAAAACTGTTTTTT
NA	NA	TRBV7-9	TRBJ1-2	CASSSTGTSNYGYTF	TGTGCCAGCAGCTCCACCGGGACATCTAACTATGGCTACACCTTC
NA	NA	TRBV11-3	TRBJ2-5	CASSSGETQYF	TGTGCCAGCAGCTCCGGAGAGACCCAGTACTTC
NA	NA	TRBV27	TRBJ2-7	CASSSSSYEQYF	TGTGCCAGCAGTAGCTCCTCCTACGAGCAGTACTTC
NA	NA	TRBV27	TRBJ1-4	CASSLPFIATNEKLFF	TGTGCCAGCAGTTTACCCTTTATAGCAACTAATGAAAAACTGTTTTTT
TRBD2	NA	TRBV28	TRBJ2-7	CASSPGLAGVIYEQYF	TGTGCCAGCAGCCCTGGACTAGCGGGAGTGATATACGAGCAGTACTTC
NA	NA	TRBV24-1	TRBJ2-3	CATSDSRVSTDTQYF	TGTGCCACCAGTGATTCTCGGGTTAGCACAGATACGCAGTATTTT
TRBD1	NA	TRBV6-5	TRBJ2-5	CASGTGDQETQYF	TGTGCCAGCGGCACAGGGGATCAAGAGACCCAGTACTTC
NA	NA	TRBV7-8	TRBJ1-6	CASSDRREASPLHF	TGTGCCAGCAGCGACCGCAGGGAGGCTTCACCCCTCCACTTT
TRBD1	NA	TRBV7-9	TRBJ2-7	CASSPKRQGYEQYF	TGTGCCAGCAGCCCGAAGCGACAGGGGTACGAGCAGTACTTC
NA	NA	TRBV7-3	TRBJ2-3	CASSLTGVDPDTQYF	TGTGCCAGCAGCTTAACGGGAGTTGATCCAGATACGCAGTATTTT
TRBD2	NA	TRBV15	TRBJ2-3	CATSSGSGGSTDTQYF	TGTGCCACCAGCAGCGGTAGCGGGGGGTCCACAGATACGCAGTATTTT
NA	NA	TRBV27	TRBJ1-1	CASSLAGGLGTEAFF	TGTGCCAGCAGTCTCGCGGGGGGGCTTGGCACTGAAGCTTTCTTT